The clone carrying this TCR beta chain was observed a few times. Its antigen is not identified. This specimen belongs to a study of beta chain features in type 1 diabetes. All of the isolated RNA was reverse transcribed, so expressed TCRB transcripts were sequenced. Profiling relied on immunoSEQ multiplex PCR, and the TCRdb table lists in-frame clones only, not all of them. The repertoire holds about 160,000 clones, with 6.5% to 9.5% as singletons. V was shortened by 3 bases and J by 7 bases, with 10 bases between the two germline ends. The length of the CDR3 is 13 residues. Germline CDR1 is MDHEN and CDR2 is SYDVKM. Sorting with CD45RO/CCR7/CD25/CD127/CD95/CD27 yielded naive, central memory, regulatory and stem-like memory CD4+ cells. Populations obtained by sorting all exceeded 95% purity. Findings and caveats of the study: Shorter TCRB CDR3s, moderately but significantly so, were found in Type 1 diabetes patients in all four CD4+ subsets.

The V and J genes are TRBV28 and TRBJ2-1, with unresolved D. The sequence was obtained from a woman aged 40-49 years with type 1 diabetes. Sequenced sample: central memory CD4+ T cells from blood. CDR3 in DNA: TGTGCCAGCAGTTTGAGCCAACGGAATGAGCAGTTCTTC. Protein sequence: CASSLSQRNEQFF.